This T cell receptor beta chain was observed in a study of monozygotic twins with inflammatory bowel disease. The authors made each sample's cDNA in eight separate reactions. TCRdb reanalyzed the 5' RACE reads, giving one entry per CDR3 protein sequence and no DNA. The sample totals over 200,000 distinct CDR3 sequences. CDR3 length: 13 residues. CDR1 MNHEY and CDR2 SMNVEV come from the germline V gene (reference sequence). The chain uses TRBV27 and TRBJ1-1; TCRdb's D call of TRBD1 is untestable without DNA. This receptor was taken from a human donor with ulcerative colitis or Crohn's disease, or a healthy co-twin of an affected twin (not recorded which). The sample comprised blood. The CDR3 sequence: CASSLQGYTEAFF.